The 2 T cell receptor beta chains presented below share a single source sample, sequenced in a study of cytomegalovirus exposure and HLA in healthy donors. Use of 60 Vbeta and 13 Jbeta primers characterized the PCR. Clones were read by immunoSEQ multiplex PCR, and TCRdb kept only the in-frame ones, dropping some. The data contain fewer than 250,000 clones, roughly 87% of them seen just once; the ten biggest clones take up around 6%. Sequenced input: PBMCs. These receptors all stem from a man between 40 and 49 years old in good health and CMV-seropositive.

This chain connects TRBV27 to TRBJ2-3, with 7 positions matching TRBD1. The V gene's germline CDR1 is MNHEY and CDR2 SMNVEV (reference sequence). CDR3 size: 14 residues. The V and J ends lost 5 bases and 4 bases, in that order; junction bases with no gene match: 6. CDR3 in DNA: TGTGCCAGCAGTGAGGGGGCTTCGGCAGATACGCAGTATTTT. Amino acid sequence: CASSEGASADTQYF.

This chain joins TRBV5-1 and TRBJ2-3; D is undetermined. The CDR3 is made up of 12 amino acids. Germline assignment: CDR1 SGHRS and CDR2 YFSETQ. V was cut by 4 bases and J by 6 bases, with 9 bases left in between. The CDR3 sequence is CASSIDSDTQYF. The CDR3, as DNA: TGCGCCAGCAGCATAGATTCCGATACGCAGTATTTT.